Shown below are 26 T cell receptor beta chains from a single sample sequenced in a study of T cells in Graves' hyperthyroidism and ophthalmopathy. Amplification yielded TCR beta CDR3 regions, with RNA transcripts as the source. Using the HTBI primer set, a first-round RT-PCR was run on the TCR CDR3. TCRdb analysed the multiplex PCR reads with MiXCR anew, one entry per CDR3 protein. The sample comprises roughly 400,000 distinct CDR3 sequences, 11% to 15% of which are singletons, and around 28% rests with the top ten. Source material: blood. The receptors shown here come from a man in his fifties with Graves' ophthalmopathy.

V usage is TRBV10-2 and J usage is TRBJ1-2; D possibly corresponds to TRBD1 (6 bases). V lost 3 bases, J lost 0 bases, and 20 bases lay in between. CDR1 is WSHSY and CDR2 is SAAADI in the germline V gene. This CDR3 is built from 18 residues. The CDR3 region has the DNA TGCGCCAGCAGTGACCCTAACGGGGGGGCAGCTACTAACTATGGCTACACCTTC. As protein: CASSDPNGGAATNYGYTF.

This clonotype was recorded at least ten times. V and J are TRBV12-3 or TRBV12-4 and TRBJ1-5; D perhaps matches TRBD1 (5 bases). V was shortened by 8 bases and J by 3 bases, with 11 bases between the two germline ends. The CDR3 extends over 13 amino acids. The CDR3 protein is CASRWGFNQPQHF. CDR3 nucleotides: TGTGCCAGCCGGTGGGGGTTCAATCAGCCCCAGCATTTT.

V is TRBV19 and J is TRBJ1-2, with D hard to call. Trimming stripped 3 bases from V and 2 bases from J, with 7 bases between. The CDR3 is made up of 13 amino acids. Germline V lookup: CDR1 LNHDA, CDR2 SQIVND (reference sequence). CDR3 residues: CASSMWANYGYTF. The CDR3 nucleotides are TGTGCCAGTAGTATGTGGGCAAACTATGGCTACACCTTC.

In this sample, this clonotype turned up many times. The chain carries TRBV10-1 and TRBJ1-1; 8 bases map to TRBD1. CDR3 size: 13 residues. Trimming at V came to 1 base and at J to 5 bases, leaving 0 bases not matched to a gene. Germline V lookup: CDR1 WNHNN, CDR2 SYGVQD (reference sequence). The CDR3 loop reads CASSEYRGTEAFF. In DNA form, the CDR3 reads TGCGCCAGCAGTGAGTACAGGGGGACTGAAGCTTTCTTT.

The V and J genes are TRBV2 and TRBJ1-5; D is possibly TRBD1 (5 bases). The CDR3 has 14 amino acids. Germline V gene data show CDR1 as SNHLY and CDR2 as FYNNEI. Trimming stripped 1 base from V and 4 bases from J, with 8 bases between. In DNA, the CDR3 is TGTGCCAGCAGTGAAGGACCAGGGAATCAGCCCCAGCATTTT. Amino acid sequence: CASSEGPGNQPQHF.

The chain couples TRBV5-1 to TRBJ2-7; tentatively, D is TRBD1 or TRBD2 (5 bases each). The CDR3 covers 16 residues. V dropped 4 bases and J dropped 5 bases, with 22 bases sitting between them. Germline CDR1 SGHRS, CDR2 YFSETQ. The CDR3 DNA follows: TGCGCCAGCAGCAATCCTGGGACCGCCTCTTTCCACGAGCAGTACTTC. It translates to CASSNPGTASFHEQYF.

This clonotype was counted many times. This chain joins TRBV6-1 and TRBJ1-1; D is unclear. Trimming left V 6 bases short and J 7 bases short, with 12 bases between. CDR3 length: 12 amino acids. Germline V lookup: CDR1 MNHNS, CDR2 SASEGT. In DNA form, the CDR3 reads TGTGCCAGCAGAAGGGTACAGTTTGAAGCTTTCTTT. Translation: CASRRVQFEAFF.

In regard to this clonotype: Being one base from a much bigger clone, this may be a read error. This chain joins TRBV12-3 or TRBV12-4 and TRBJ2-1; 7 bases agree with TRBD1. The CDR3 covers 15 residues. The CDR3 loop is CASSRGQLGANGQFF. The CDR3 nucleotides read TGTGCCAGCAGCAGGGGACAGCTCGGGGCCAATGGGCAGTTCTTC.

This clonotype occurred many times. The V gene is TRBV7-2, the J gene TRBJ2-7, with TRBD1 matching 8 bases. The germline V gene has CDR1 SGHTA and CDR2 FQGNSA. V lost 5 bases and J lost 1; bases outside the gene matches: 7. The CDR3 sequence is 15 residues long. The CDR3 DNA reads as TGTGCCAGCAGCACATCCGGGACAGGATCCTACGAGCAGTACTTC. Its protein is CASSTSGTGSYEQYF.

The rearrangement uses TRBV28 and TRBJ1-5, with a tentative D call TRBD1 (5 bases). Looked up from germline, CDR1 is MDHEN and CDR2 is SYDVKM. V dropped 6 bases and J dropped 4 bases, with 16 bases sitting between them. This CDR3 is 15 amino acids long. CDR3 sequence reads: CASRAPDSFNQPQHF. CDR3 in DNA: TGTGCCAGCAGGGCCCCAGACAGCTTTAATCAGCCCCAGCATTTT.

This clonotype was recorded a few times. The CDR3 loop is CASQQGSYNEQFF. CDR3 in DNA: TGTGCCAGCCAACAGGGATCCTACAATGAGCAGTTCTTC. The rearrangement uses TRBV7-8 and TRBJ2-1, with a tentative D call TRBD1 (6 bases). Germline V CDR1 and CDR2: SGHVS, FQNEAQ. CDR3 length equals 13 residues. V was shortened by 8 bases and J by 1 base, with 9 bases between the two germline ends.

This clonotype was seen repeatedly, ten times or more. V usage is TRBV20-1 and J usage is TRBJ2-2; tentatively, D is TRBD1 (6 bases). V gave up 5 bases and J gave up 7 bases, with 14 bases separating them. Germline V gives CDR1 DFQATT, CDR2 SNEGSKA (reference sequence). CDR3 length: 13 residues. The DNA for the CDR3 is TGCAGTGCTTCCCGGGACACAGGCGGGGAGCTGTTTTTT. Residues: CSASRDTGGELFF.

In this sample, this clonotype turned up many times. V and J are TRBV28 and TRBJ2-1; 7 bases are shared with TRBD1. Trimming cost V 2 bases and J 7 bases; bases outside gene matches: 11. The germline CDR1 and CDR2 sequences are MDHEN and SYDVKM. The CDR3 loop spans 16 amino acids. CDR3 DNA: TGTGCCAGCAGTTTACAGGGGGTTCAGGGTTTAAATGAGCAGTTCTTC. As protein: CASSLQGVQGLNEQFF.

This clonotype has ten or more counts. CDR3 protein: CASSQGAREETQYF. The DNA of the CDR3 is TGTGCCAGCAGCCAAGGGGCGAGGGAAGAGACCCAGTACTTC. The J gene is TRBJ2-5, the V gene TRBV3-1; a possible D gene is TRBD2 (5 bases). Per germline, CDR1 LGHDT and CDR2 YNNKEL (reference sequence). Deletions cut 1 base from V and 3 bases from J, with 9 bases between. The CDR3 length is 14 residues.

This clonotype came up a few times. This chain uses TRBV20-1 with TRBJ2-7; D is undetermined. CDR1 and CDR2 from the germline V gene are DFQATT and SNEGSKA (reference sequence). The CDR3 is 15 residues long. V lost 1 base, J lost 3 bases, and 16 bases lay in between. The CDR3: CSARVVDLSSYEQYF. CDR3 nucleotides: TGCAGTGCTAGAGTAGTCGATCTGTCAAGCTACGAGCAGTACTTC.

This clonotype was counted ten times or more. The gene calls are TRBV18 and TRBJ1-5; perhaps TRBD1 as D (5 bases). The germline CDR1 and CDR2 sequences are KGHSH and LQKENI. Trimming took 5 bases from V and 4 from J, leaving 9 bases between them. The CDR3 runs to 13 residues. The CDR3 sequence: CASSGAQNQPQHF. DNA for the CDR3: TGTGCCAGCTCAGGGGCGCAGAATCAGCCCCAGCATTTT.

The gene calls are TRBV6-1 and TRBJ1-6; 10 nucleotides align to TRBD1. Trimming at V came to 5 bases and at J to 1 base, leaving 5 bases not matched to a gene. This CDR3 is built from 17 residues. Germline assignment: CDR1 MNHNS and CDR2 SASEGT. CDR3 protein: CASSNGQGESYNSPLHF. As DNA, the CDR3 is TGTGCCAGCAGTAACGGACAGGGGGAGTCCTATAATTCACCCCTCCACTTT.

This clonotype was recorded many times. The J gene is TRBJ2-1, the V gene TRBV9; 7 bases align to TRBD2. Germline CDR1 and CDR2: SGDLS and YYNGEE. There are 16 residues in the CDR3. V gave up 5 bases and J gave up 2 bases; unmatched junction bases: 10. CDR3 loop: CASSKVGREPYNEQFF. The DNA of the CDR3 is TGTGCCAGCAGTAAAGTAGGGCGGGAGCCCTACAATGAGCAGTTCTTC.

In this sample, this clonotype turned up many times. The chain links TRBV27 to TRBJ2-3; 12 nucleotides align to TRBD2. The J segment lost 2 bases and the V segment lost 7 bases, leaving 4 bases of the junction unmatched. In germline, CDR1 is MNHEY, CDR2 SMNVEV (reference sequence). The CDR3 spans 15 residues. CDR3 DNA: TGTGCCAGCAACCTAGCGGGAGGGACCACAGATACGCAGTATTTT. Encoded protein: CASNLAGGTTDTQYF.

This clonotype was seen a few times. The rearrangement joins TRBV9 to TRBJ2-5; D remains unclear. The CDR3 runs to 12 residues. V dropped 3 bases and J dropped 2 bases, with 5 bases sitting between them. CDR1 is SGDLS, CDR2 YYNGEE, per germline. Written as DNA, the CDR3 is TGTGCCAGCAGCGCATCGCAAGAGACCCAGTACTTC. Amino acid sequence: CASSASQETQYF.

This clonotype was seen a few times. This sequence joins TRBV6-1 and TRBJ1-2; 7 bases are a match to TRBD1. CDR3 length: 13 residues. V trimming: 1 base; J trimming: 7 bases; junction bases outside the gene matches: 3. CDR1 is MNHNS, CDR2 SASEGT, per germline. This chain's CDR3 is CASSEVQGVGYTF. Here the CDR3 DNA reads TGTGCCAGCAGTGAAGTTCAGGGGGTTGGCTACACCTTC.

This clonotype occurred many times. V is TRBV2 and J is TRBJ2-3; perhaps TRBD2 as D (6 bases). Trimming removed 6 bases from V and 9 bases from J, with 13 bases in between. The CDR3 covers 12 residues. From germline, CDR1 is SNHLY and CDR2 FYNNEI. This chain's CDR3 is CASRETSWTQYF. The CDR3 nucleotides read TGTGCCAGCAGAGAAACTAGCTGGACGCAGTATTTT.

The CDR3 coding sequence is TGTGCTAGTGCTCCCGGGTTGGGGTCCGATGAGCAGTTCTTC. As protein: CASAPGLGSDEQFF. V gene TRBV12-5 combines with J gene TRBJ2-1, with unresolved D. Germline CDR1 reads LGHNT; CDR2 reads FRNRAP. The ends were cut back, 7 bases at V and 8 bases at J, with 18 bases in the middle. The CDR3 contains 14 residues.

This clonotype was seen only a few times. The chain carries TRBV3-1 and TRBJ1-2; 8 bases align to TRBD1. Germline CDR1 reads LGHDT; CDR2 reads YNNKEL (reference sequence). This CDR3 spans 17 amino acids. V trimming: 6 bases; J trimming: 4 bases; junction bases outside the gene matches: 16. The CDR3 DNA is TGTGCCAGCAGTCCACCGAGTCAGGGGGCTCCGGGCTATGGCTACACCTTC. Its translation is CASSPPSQGAPGYGYTF. The full variable domain, completed using reference TRBV3-1 and TRBJ1-2, is DTAVSQTPKYLVTQMGNDKSIKCEQNLGHDTMYWYKQDSKKFLKIMFSYNNKELIINETVPNRFSPKSPDKAHLNLHINSLELGDSAVYFCASSPPSQGAPGYGYTFGSGTRLTVV.

This clonotype was observed a few times. The rearrangement links TRBV11-2 to TRBJ2-5; D not resolved. The germline CDR1 and CDR2 sequences are SGHAT and FQNNGV. The V end was cut by 1 base, the J end by 1 base, with 10 bases between. The CDR3 consists of 15 residues. The CDR3 sequence: CASSLVGSSQETQYF. CDR3 in DNA: TGTGCCAGCAGCTTAGTCGGAAGCAGCCAAGAGACCCAGTACTTC.

The chain combines TRBV29-1 with TRBJ1-2; no clear D. This CDR3 comprises 12 residues. Trimming stripped 2 bases from V and 4 bases from J, with 8 bases between. Per germline, CDR1 SQVTM and CDR2 ANQGSEA. CDR3 sequence reads: CSVETPTYGYTF. CDR3 nucleotides: TGCAGCGTTGAAACCCCGACCTATGGCTACACCTTC.